What follows are 18 T cell receptor beta chains derived from one specimen sequenced in a study of vaccination and CD4 T cells after COVID-19. These receptors lack a known antigen. With the Oncomine TCR Beta short-read assay, DNA from cultured CD4+ T cells was sequenced. Cultured CD4+ T cells were the source of extracted genomic DNA. TCRdb re-derived calls from the PCR reads in MiXCR, one entry per CDR3 protein. The sample contains over 8,500 distinct CDR3 sequences, roughly 27% of which appear only once. Stated treatment: approximately nine-day PBMC culture with coronavirus spike peptide pools or control peptides (ViraFEST assay). Researchers collected the unexposed donor's CD4+ T cells before the COVID-19 pandemic (2011-2018). Input material: CD4+ T cells from blood, cultured in vitro. The receptors shown here come from a human donor in good health.

V is TRBV7-8 and J is TRBJ2-5; D possibly corresponds to TRBD1 (6 bases). CDR3 size: 14 residues. CDR1 is SGHVS and CDR2 is FQNEAQ in the germline V gene. Trimming stripped 1 base from V and 7 bases from J, with 13 bases between. This chain's CDR3 is CASSLEGETGTQYF. The CDR3, as DNA: TGTGCCAGCAGCTTAGAGGGGGAGACAGGGACCCAGTACTTC.

V gene TRBV6-1 combines with J gene TRBJ2-5; tentatively, D is TRBD1 (5 bases). Trimming took off 3 bases at V and 7 bases at J, with 12 bases between the two ends. This CDR3 spans 13 amino acids. Germline CDR1 MNHNS, CDR2 SASEGT. CDR3 DNA: TGTGCCAGCAGTGAGGGGCAGGGCGGGACCCAGTACTTC. Amino acids: CASSEGQGGTQYF.

This clonotype was observed a handful of times. The chain joins TRBV4-2 to TRBJ1-5; 8 bases fit TRBD1. The CDR3 sequence is 14 residues long. CDR1 is LGHNA, CDR2 YNFKEQ, per germline. The V gene end was trimmed by 4 bases and the J gene end by 10 bases; junction bases not matched to a gene: 9. The CDR3 loop reads CASSPQGASGPQHF. CDR3 sequence (DNA): TGTGCCAGCAGCCCCCAGGGGGCCTCTGGTCCCCAGCATTTT.

The chain has TRBV6-2 or TRBV6-3 and TRBJ2-6; D is ambiguous. CDR3 size: 14 residues. In germline, CDR1 is MNHEY, CDR2 SVGEGT. Trimming left V 2 bases short and J 0 bases short, with 2 bases between. CDR3 region: CASSYSSGANVLTF. CDR3 sequence (DNA): TGTGCCAGCAGTTACAGCTCTGGGGCCAACGTCCTGACTTTC.

Only a few counts were recorded for this clonotype. The chain combines TRBV7-9 with TRBJ1-3; D is unresolved. Trimming cost V 0 bases and J 3 bases, with 6 bases left between them. The germline CDR1 and CDR2 sequences are SEHNR and FQNEAQ (reference sequence). The CDR3 contains 14 residues. In DNA form, the CDR3 reads TGTGCCAGCAGCTTAGCTGGAGGTGGAAACACCATATATTTT. Translating it yields CASSLAGGGNTIYF.

The chain recombines TRBV23-1 with TRBJ2-2; 7 positions agree with TRBD1. TRBV23-1 is annotated as an ORF whose role is uncertain. Trimming removed 4 bases from V and 3 bases from J; junction bases left unmatched: 5. This CDR3 has 15 residues. CDR3 residues: CASSPLGGYTGELFF. The CDR3, as DNA: TGCGCCAGCAGTCCACTAGGGGGCTACACCGGGGAGCTGTTTTTT.

CDR3 loop: CASGQTGDYNSPLHF. The CDR3 nucleotides read TGTGCCAGCGGACAGACAGGGGACTATAATTCACCCCTCCACTTT. The J gene is TRBJ1-6, the V gene TRBV5-6; 8 bases are shared with TRBD1. J gave up 3 bases and V 7 bases, and 6 bases lay outside the gene matches. The germline V gene has CDR1 SGHDT and CDR2 YYEEEE. This CDR3 region has 15 residues.

Judged by abundance, this clonotype is medium-sized. The rearrangement links TRBV20-1 to TRBJ2-2, with TRBD1 as a possible D gene (5 bases). There are 15 residues in the CDR3. V was clipped by 0 bases and J by 0 bases, with 8 bases between them. Germline lookup yields CDR1 DFQATT and CDR2 SNEGSKA (reference sequence). CDR3 sequence: CSARDGAANTGELFF. CDR3 coding DNA: TGCAGTGCTAGAGATGGGGCAGCGAACACCGGGGAGCTGTTTTTT.

CDR3 coding DNA: TGCAGTGCTAGAGCCGGGGCTGACAATGAGCAGTTCTTC. Translated, it gives CSARAGADNEQFF. The chain recombines TRBV20-1 with TRBJ2-1, with D perhaps TRBD1 or TRBD2 (5 bases each). The germline gives CDR1 DFQATT, CDR2 SNEGSKA (reference sequence). V gave up 1 base and J gave up 5 bases, with 9 bases separating them. CDR3 length equals 13 residues.

V usage is TRBV28 and J usage is TRBJ2-7; D may match TRBD1 or TRBD2 (5 bases each). Trimming removed 6 bases from V and 4 bases from J, with 16 bases in between. The CDR3 spans 14 residues. Germline lookup yields CDR1 MDHEN and CDR2 SYDVKM. The CDR3 coding sequence is TGTGCCAGCAGACCCGGGACCCCGGGGTACGAGCAGTACTTC. Encoded protein: CASRPGTPGYEQYF.

V usage is TRBV7-2 and J usage is TRBJ1-5; tentatively, D is TRBD1 (6 bases). V was pared by 1 base and J by 2 bases, with 15 bases between. This CDR3 comprises 17 residues. Germline values: CDR1 SGHTA, CDR2 FQGNSA. The CDR3 DNA sequence: TGTGCCAGCAGCTTAGTCCCTGGGGGGCTAGGCAATCAGCCCCAGCATTTT. Residues: CASSLVPGGLGNQPQHF.

CDR3 protein: CASSAAGGYQPQHF. CDR3 coding DNA: TGTGCCAGCAGCGCAGCGGGAGGGTATCAGCCCCAGCATTTT. The gene calls are TRBV9 and TRBJ1-5; D remains ambiguous. The CDR3 loop spans 14 amino acids. Trimming stripped 3 bases from V and 5 bases from J, with 12 bases between. Germline V CDR1 and CDR2: SGDLS, YYNGEE.

The genes are TRBV20-1 and TRBJ2-5; tentative D call: TRBD1 (5 bases). The length of the CDR3 is 13 residues. Germline-derived CDR1 and CDR2 are DFQATT and SNEGSKA (reference sequence). CDR3 DNA: TGCAGCGTTATTCAGGGCCCGGGCGAGACCCAGTACTTC. The encoded protein is CSVIQGPGETQYF.

Only a few counts were recorded for this clonotype. V is TRBV20-1 and J is TRBJ2-7; TRBD1 agrees at 9 bases. V was clipped by 5 bases and J by 5 bases; unmatched bases: 13. CDR3 length: 15 residues. The germline CDR1 and CDR2 sequences are DFQATT and SNEGSKA (reference sequence). The CDR3 sequence: CSAPIKDRGGDEQYF. The CDR3 DNA sequence: TGCAGTGCTCCGATTAAGGACAGGGGAGGGGACGAGCAGTACTTC.

This clonotype was counted only a few times. The gene calls are TRBV6-1 and TRBJ1-2, with D unresolved. Trimming removed 4 bases at V and 6 bases at J, with 12 bases between. The CDR3 sequence is 13 residues long. Germline V lookup: CDR1 MNHNS, CDR2 SASEGT. The CDR3 protein is CASSANWQNGYTF. The CDR3 DNA follows: TGTGCCAGCAGTGCCAATTGGCAGAATGGCTACACCTTC.

This clonotype was picked up a small number of times. The CDR3 spells CASSLVGEDQPQHF. The DNA of the CDR3 is TGTGCCAGCAGTTTGGTGGGGGAGGATCAGCCCCAGCATTTT. The chain combines TRBV28 with TRBJ1-5; tentative D call: TRBD1 (5 bases). CDR3 length: 14 residues. Germline assignment: CDR1 MDHEN and CDR2 SYDVKM. V was pared by 3 bases and J by 5 bases, with 11 bases between. The full variable domain, in which reference TRBV28 and TRBJ1-5 provide the parts outside the CDR3, is DVKVTQSSRYLVKRTGEKVFLECVQDMDHENMFWYRQDPGLGLRLIYFSYDVKMKEKGDIPEGYSVSREKKERFSLILESASTNQTSMYLCASSLVGEDQPQHFGDGTRLSIL.

This clonotype showed up just a few times. This chain uses TRBV28 with TRBJ1-6; no firm D call. Trimming took 6 bases from V and 5 from J, leaving 8 bases between them. CDR1 is MDHEN, CDR2 SYDVKM, per germline. There are 13 residues in the CDR3. This chain's CDR3 is CASSPVHNSPLHF. DNA of the CDR3: TGTGCCAGCAGCCCCGTTCATAATTCACCCCTCCACTTT.

This clonotype is labeled medium-sized. The gene calls are TRBV6-1 and TRBJ1-2, with TRBD1 as a possible D gene (6 bases). CDR1 is MNHNS and CDR2 is SASEGT in the germline V gene. CDR3 length equals 13 residues. The V and J ends lost 7 bases and 5 bases respectively, with 14 bases between them. The CDR3 loop is CASTLGQQYGYTF. CDR3 bases: TGTGCCAGCACCCTTGGACAGCAATATGGCTACACCTTC.